The present entry profiles one T cell receptor (beta chain) with its context. PCR was performed using 60 Vbeta and 13 Jbeta primers. The assay was immunoSEQ multiplex PCR, and TCRdb's table has in-frame clones only and misses some. The top ten clones hold 1.5% to 2% of a sample with approximately 220,000 clones, about 75% of them seen once. This sample stems from a study of cytomegalovirus exposure and HLA in healthy donors. CDR3 length: 16 residues. The ends lost 6 bases at V and 1 base at J; junction bases unmatched: 8. Germline assignment: CDR1 MRHNA and CDR2 SNTAGT. The rearrangement uses TRBV6-4 and TRBJ1-2; TRBD1 matches at 10 bases. This receptor was identified in a male donor in good health and CMV-seronegative. Sequencing used PBMCs. CDR3 loop: CASSPDRGLLNYGYTF. DNA for the CDR3: TGTGCCAGCAGCCCGGACAGGGGGTTGCTTAACTATGGCTACACCTTC.